This is a list of T cell receptor beta chains from one sample in a study of T cell responses to AZD1222 COVID-19 vaccine. Here immunoSEQ multiplex PCR was the method, and the copy in TCRdb shows in-frame clones only, minus some. Among about 48,000 clones listed, about 86% were seen once. This material consisted of peripheral blood, taken 28 days after the second AZD1222 dose. The source of these receptors is an adult who received the AZD1222 COVID-19 vaccine. The conserved cysteine and the conserved F or W are not part of the CDR3 here. The D gene is left open where the match is weak.

d_call j_call v_call cdr3_aa
NA TRBJ2-7 TRBV28 ASSRTFPEQY
TRBD1 TRBJ1-1 TRBV29-1 SGLDRVNTEAF
TRBD2 TRBJ2-1 TRBV24-1 ATSGPARAGAYNEQF
NA TRBJ1-2 TRBV7-2 ASSLAGSPFYGYT
TRBD1 TRBJ1-2 TRBV19 ASNPTGGLGGYT
NA TRBJ2-3 TRBV7-2 ASSVLPRGTDTQY
TRBD1 TRBJ2-7 TRBV6-2/TRBV6-3 ASSFPADGDRDSYEQY
NA TRBJ2-1 TRBV19 ASSIKLGYNEQF
TRBD1 TRBJ1-2 TRBV7-9 ASSFGTEGYT
NA TRBJ2-3 TRBV28 ASWGARFTDTQY
NA TRBJ2-6 TRBV19 ASSIPTGPRSGANVLT
TRBD2 TRBJ2-7 TRBV5-1 ASSSTSGSYEQY
TRBD2 TRBJ2-5 TRBV9 ASSVGTSAETQY
NA TRBJ1-3 TRBV7-8 ASSGRGRGNTIY
TRBD2 TRBJ2-2 TRBV27 ASSLSPNKLAVRTGELF
NA TRBJ1-2 TRBV7-2 ASSLGQGSFGYT
TRBD2 TRBJ2-1 TRBV11-3 ASSPRGRDGEQF
NA TRBJ2-2 TRBV18 ASSPRGQDGELF
NA TRBJ1-6 TRBV6-5 ASSYLGGNSPLH
TRBD2 TRBJ2-1 TRBV6-5 ASSLNVAGARNEQF
TRBD1 TRBJ2-7 TRBV18 ASSPRQGSSYEQY
NA TRBJ1-4 TRBV2 ASSDRPATNEKLF
TRBD1 TRBJ2-1 TRBV10-2 ASRTDRVFNEQF
TRBD2 TRBJ2-5 TRBV7-6 ASRFLAGGSETQY
NA TRBJ1-2 TRBV7-9 ASSLTGPAGYGYT
TRBD2 TRBJ2-1 TRBV24-1 ATSVAGAGDEQF
NA TRBJ1-4 TRBV29-1 SVARGTGEKLF
TRBD2 TRBJ2-5 TRBV7-9 ASSLGSDRGAQY
NA TRBJ1-5 TRBV19 ASSIGPNSNQPQH
NA TRBJ1-2 TRBV9 ASSGYGTGYT